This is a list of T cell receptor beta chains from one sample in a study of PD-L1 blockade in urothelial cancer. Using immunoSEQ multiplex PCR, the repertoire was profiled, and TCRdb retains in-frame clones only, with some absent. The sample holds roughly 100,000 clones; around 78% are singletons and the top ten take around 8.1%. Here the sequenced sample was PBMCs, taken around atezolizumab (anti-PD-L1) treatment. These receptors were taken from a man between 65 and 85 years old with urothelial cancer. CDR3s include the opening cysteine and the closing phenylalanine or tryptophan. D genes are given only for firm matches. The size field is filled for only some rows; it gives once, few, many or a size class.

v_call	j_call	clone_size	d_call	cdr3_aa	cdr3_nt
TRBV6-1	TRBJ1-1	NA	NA	CASSEEFEKAFF	TGTGCCAGCAGTGAAGAGTTTGAGAAGGCTTTCTTT
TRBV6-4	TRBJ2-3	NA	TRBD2	CASSSTPGGSTDTQYF	TGTGCCAGCAGTTCAACCCCGGGGGGATCGACAGATACGCAGTATTTT
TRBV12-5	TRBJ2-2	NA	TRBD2	CASGLSSGRDGELFF	TGTGCTAGTGGTTTGTCTAGCGGGAGAGACGGGGAGCTGTTTTTT
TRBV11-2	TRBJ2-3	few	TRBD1	CASSLDRGGTDTQYF	TGTGCCAGCAGCTTGGACAGGGGCGGCACAGATACGCAGTATTTT
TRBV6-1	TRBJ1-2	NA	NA	CASSETVRDYGYTF	TGTGCCAGCAGTGAAACAGTGCGTGACTATGGCTACACCTTC
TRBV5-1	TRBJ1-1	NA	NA	CASSLDGYTEAFF	TGCGCCAGCAGCTTGGACGGGTACACTGAAGCTTTCTTT
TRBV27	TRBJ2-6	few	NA	CASSPDGTGANVLTF	TGTGCCAGCAGTCCCGACGGGACTGGGGCCAACGTCCTGACTTTC
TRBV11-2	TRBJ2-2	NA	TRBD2	CASSLYPGGITGELFF	TGTGCCAGCAGCTTATACCCGGGAGGGATAACCGGGGAGCTGTTTTTT
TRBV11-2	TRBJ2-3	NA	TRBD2	CASSLDSRTRADTQYF	TGTGCCAGCAGCTTAGATTCGAGGACTAGAGCAGATACGCAGTATTTT
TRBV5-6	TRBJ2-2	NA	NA	CASSPWVAANTGELFF	TGTGCCAGCAGCCCCTGGGTAGCGGCGAACACCGGGGAGCTGTTTTTT
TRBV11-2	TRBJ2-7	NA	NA	CASSLDLAILGEQYF	TGTGCCAGCAGCTTAGATCTGGCAATTCTCGGGGAGCAGTACTTC
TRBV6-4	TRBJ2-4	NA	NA	CASSDSSRVLLNIQYF	TGTGCCAGCAGTGACTCGAGTCGGGTACTGCTGAACATTCAGTACTTC
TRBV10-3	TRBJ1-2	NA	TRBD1	CAITTDREAGYTF	TGTGCCATCACCACCGACAGGGAAGCTGGCTACACCTTC
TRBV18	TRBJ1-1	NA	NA	CASSPRGGARGTRTEAFF	TGTGCCAGCTCACCAAGGGGGGGGGCGCGGGGAACGAGGACTGAAGCTTTCTTT
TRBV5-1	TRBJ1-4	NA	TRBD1	CASSPQGAEVEKLFF	TGCGCCAGCAGCCCACAGGGGGCGGAGGTGGAAAAACTGTTTTTT
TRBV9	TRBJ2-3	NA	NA	CASSADGQSSTDTQYF	TGTGCCAGCAGCGCAGACGGACAGTCTAGCACAGATACGCAGTATTTT
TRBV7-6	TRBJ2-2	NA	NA	CASSLEHNTGELFF	TGTGCCAGCAGCTTAGAACACAACACCGGGGAGCTGTTTTTT
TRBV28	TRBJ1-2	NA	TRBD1	CASSPDRYGYTF	TGTGCCAGCAGCCCGGACAGGTATGGCTACACCTTC
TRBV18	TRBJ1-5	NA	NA	CASSRGTPSNQPQHF	TGTGCCAGCTCACGGGGGACACCGAGCAATCAGCCCCAGCATTTT
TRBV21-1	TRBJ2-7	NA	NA	CASSNEASGREEQYF	TGTGCCAGCAGCAATGAGGCTAGCGGGAGAGAAGAGCAGTACTTC
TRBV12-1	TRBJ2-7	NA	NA	CASSPRGGRSSYEQYF	TGTGCCAGCAGCCCCCGTGGCGGGAGGAGCTCCTACGAGCAGTACTTC
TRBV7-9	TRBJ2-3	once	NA	CASSFTTLPQYF	TGTGCCAGCAGCTTTACTACCCTTCCGCAGTATTTT
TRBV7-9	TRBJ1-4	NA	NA	CASSLNGEGEKLFF	TGTGCCAGCAGCTTAAACGGCGAGGGTGAAAAACTGTTTTTT
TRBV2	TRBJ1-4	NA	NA	CASSLPAANEKLFF	TGTGCCAGCAGTTTACCAGCGGCTAATGAAAAACTGTTTTTT
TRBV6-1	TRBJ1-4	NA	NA	CASREGDSGEKLFF	TGTGCCAGCAGAGAGGGAGACTCGGGAGAAAAACTGTTTTTT
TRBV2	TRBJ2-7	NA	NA	CASRRTAIGSSEQYF	TGTGCCAGCAGGAGGACAGCCATTGGGTCCTCCGAGCAGTACTTC
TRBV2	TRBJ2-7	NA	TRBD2	CASSLQGLAGEEQYF	TGTGCCAGCAGCCTACAGGGACTAGCGGGGGAGGAGCAGTACTTC
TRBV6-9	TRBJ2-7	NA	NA	CASSYHWTDGEQYF	TGTGCCAGCAGTTATCACTGGACAGATGGAGAGCAGTACTTC
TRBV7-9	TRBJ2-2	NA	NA	CASSTLMGPNTGELFF	TGTGCCAGCAGCACTTTAATGGGCCCGAACACCGGGGAGCTGTTTTTT
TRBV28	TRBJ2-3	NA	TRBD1	CASSPWGGTGRTDTQYF	TGTGCCAGCAGTCCCTGGGGCGGGACAGGGCGCACAGATACGCAGTATTTT
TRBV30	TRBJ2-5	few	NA	CAWGDSEETQYF	TGTGCCTGGGGAGACAGTGAAGAGACCCAGTACTTC
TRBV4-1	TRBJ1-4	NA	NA	CASSPQVSVNEKLFF	TGCGCCAGCAGCCCGCAAGTTTCGGTTAATGAAAAACTGTTTTTT
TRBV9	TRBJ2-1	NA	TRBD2	CASSQGLAGRRGNEQFF	TGTGCCAGCAGCCAGGGACTAGCGGGACGACGGGGCAATGAGCAGTTCTTC
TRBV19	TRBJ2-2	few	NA	CASSIEGLTNTGELFF	TGTGCCAGTAGTATAGAGGGCCTAACGAACACCGGGGAGCTGTTTTTT
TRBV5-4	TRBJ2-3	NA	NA	CASSREIDTQYF	TGTGCCAGCAGCCGGGAGATAGATACGCAGTATTTT
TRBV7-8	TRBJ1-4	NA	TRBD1	CASSFDRGANEKLFF	TGTGCCAGCAGCTTCGACAGGGGGGCAAATGAAAAACTGTTTTTT
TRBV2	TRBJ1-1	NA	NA	CASSPNAGEGTEAFF	TGTGCCAGCAGTCCGAACGCAGGGGAGGGCACTGAAGCTTTCTTT
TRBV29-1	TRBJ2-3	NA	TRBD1	CSVGTDVLSTDTQYF	TGCAGCGTCGGGACAGACGTCCTCAGCACAGATACGCAGTATTTT
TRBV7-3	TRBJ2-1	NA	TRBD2	CASSSSSGRGYNEQFF	TGTGCCAGCAGCTCCTCTAGCGGGAGGGGTTACAATGAGCAGTTCTTC
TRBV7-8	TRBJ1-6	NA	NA	CASSGAFLNSPLHF	TGTGCCAGCAGCGGGGCCTTCCTTAATTCACCCCTCCACTTT
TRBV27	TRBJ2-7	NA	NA	CASSLSAGQRVYEQYF	TGTGCCAGCAGTTTATCCGCCGGACAGAGAGTCTACGAGCAGTACTTC
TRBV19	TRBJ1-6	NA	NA	CASRVRQGVNSPLHF	TGTGCCAGTAGAGTTCGGCAGGGTGTAAATTCACCCCTCCACTTT
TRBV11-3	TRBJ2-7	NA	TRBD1	CASSLGTGEGGEQYF	TGTGCCAGCAGCTTAGGGACAGGGGAAGGAGGCGAGCAGTACTTC
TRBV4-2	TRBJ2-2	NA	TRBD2	CASSQELRGSGRDTGELFF	TGTGCCAGCAGCCAAGAACTTCGGGGTAGCGGGAGAGACACCGGGGAGCTGTTTTTT
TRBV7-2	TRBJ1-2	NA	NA	CASSLGETYGRGYTF	TGTGCCAGCAGCTTAGGGGAGACCTACGGACGGGGCTACACCTTC
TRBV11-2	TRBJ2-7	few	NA	CASSLIGGPTYEQYF	TGTGCCAGCAGCTTAATCGGGGGGCCCACCTACGAGCAGTACTTC
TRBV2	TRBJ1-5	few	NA	CASSGRGQPQHF	TGTGCCAGCAGCGGACGCGGGCAGCCCCAGCATTTT